The present T cell receptor (beta chain) was sequenced within a study of tumor-infiltrating lymphocytes in glioblastoma multiforme. Comment on this clonotype: The final CDR3 position lacks the conserved phenylalanine or tryptophan, pointing to a likely read error.

Multiple V-beta primers and a C-beta primer amplified TCRB from RNA. TCRdb redid the calling of the multiplex PCR reads with MiXCR, one entry per CDR3 protein. The sample comprises about 8,400 distinct CDR3 sequences, around 80% of which are singletons, and about half rests with the top ten. The specimen sequenced was brain tumor tissue. The clonotype comes from a male donor with glioblastoma.

CDR3 in amino acids: CASTPSFGQGLSVNTGELFS. As DNA, the CDR3 is TGTGCCAGCACCCCCTCATTCGGTCAAGGGCTATCGGTAAACACCGGGGAGCTGTTTTCT. The V call is TRBV11-2, the J call TRBJ2-2; unclear D gene. In germline, CDR1 is SGHAT, CDR2 FQNNGV. The CDR3 consists of 20 residues. V was trimmed by 7 bases and J by 2 bases, leaving 29 bases between them.